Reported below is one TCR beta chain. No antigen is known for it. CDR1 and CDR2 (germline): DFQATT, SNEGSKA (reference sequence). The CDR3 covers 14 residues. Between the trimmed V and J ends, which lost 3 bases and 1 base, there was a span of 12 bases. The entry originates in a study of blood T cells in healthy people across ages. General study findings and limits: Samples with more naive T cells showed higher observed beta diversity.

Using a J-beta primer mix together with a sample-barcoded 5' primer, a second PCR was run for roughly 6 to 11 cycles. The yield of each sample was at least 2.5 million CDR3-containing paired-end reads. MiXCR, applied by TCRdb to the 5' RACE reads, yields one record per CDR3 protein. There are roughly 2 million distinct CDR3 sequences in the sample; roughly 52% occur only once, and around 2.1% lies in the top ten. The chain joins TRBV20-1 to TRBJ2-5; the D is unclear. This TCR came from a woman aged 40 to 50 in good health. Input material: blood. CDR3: CSARGFRRQETQYF. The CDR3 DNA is TGCAGTGCTAGGGGGTTTAGGCGCCAAGAGACCCAGTACTTC.